Listed below are T cell receptor beta chains from one sample, sequenced in a study of T cell repertoires in cytomegalovirus infection. TCRdb processed the reads anew with MiXCR; each CDR3 protein has one entry. The data show over 150,000 distinct CDR3 sequences, with roughly 19% seen just once and less than 3.5% held by the top ten. The specimen sequenced was PBMCs. Receptors were obtained from a human donor in good health (CMV status not recorded). Some clones in this sample may be carry-over from other donors' samples. Both conserved end residues are part of each CDR3. Each record gives: V gene, clone size, J gene, D gene, CDR3 length, CDR3 DNA, CDR3 protein. The D gene is left open where the match is weak. Expanded clones get a size class; other rows say once, few or many, or leave the size out.

V gene: TRBV12-3/TRBV12-4; clone size: many; J gene: TRBJ2-7; D gene: TRBD1; CDR3 length: 11; CDR3 DNA: TGTGCCAGCAGGGACAGGGGCGAGCAGTACTTC; CDR3 protein: CASRDRGEQYF
V gene: TRBV2; clone size: -; J gene: TRBJ1-3; D gene: -; CDR3 length: 15; CDR3 DNA: TGTGCCAGCAACTTGGGAGAAGGCTCTGGAAACACCATATATTTT; CDR3 protein: CASNLGEGSGNTIYF
V gene: TRBV12-3/TRBV12-4; clone size: many; J gene: TRBJ2-1; D gene: -; CDR3 length: 15; CDR3 DNA: TGTGCCAGCAGACTGACTAGGAGGGGCATGAGTGAGCAGTTCTTC; CDR3 protein: CASRLTRRGMSEQFF
V gene: TRBV5-1; clone size: -; J gene: TRBJ1-1; D gene: TRBD1; CDR3 length: 15; CDR3 DNA: TGCGCCAGCAGCCCGGGGGACAGGACCTTCGCTGAAGCTTTCTTT; CDR3 protein: CASSPGDRTFAEAFF
V gene: TRBV29-1; clone size: many; J gene: TRBJ2-3; D gene: TRBD2; CDR3 length: 14; CDR3 DNA: TGCAGCGTTGGGGCTAGCGGGAATACAGATACGCAGTATTTT; CDR3 protein: CSVGASGNTDTQYF
V gene: TRBV4-2; clone size: -; J gene: TRBJ2-1; D gene: TRBD2; CDR3 length: 15; CDR3 DNA: TGTGCCAGCACCGCGGGGGCGGGAGGGCCGAATGAGCAGTTCTTC; CDR3 protein: CASTAGAGGPNEQFF
V gene: TRBV20-1; clone size: -; J gene: TRBJ1-2; D gene: -; CDR3 length: 11; CDR3 DNA: TGCAGTGCTAGACGGATCTATGGCTACACCTTC; CDR3 protein: CSARRIYGYTF
V gene: TRBV5-1; clone size: -; J gene: TRBJ2-5; D gene: TRBD1; CDR3 length: 15; CDR3 DNA: TGCGCCAGCAGCTCCGGGACAGGGAACCAAGAGACCCAGTACTTC; CDR3 protein: CASSSGTGNQETQYF
V gene: TRBV6-1; clone size: many; J gene: TRBJ2-1; D gene: -; CDR3 length: 12; CDR3 DNA: TGTGCCAGCAGTGAAATCCACAATGAGCAGTTCTTC; CDR3 protein: CASSEIHNEQFF
V gene: TRBV7-6; clone size: many; J gene: TRBJ2-7; D gene: -; CDR3 length: 15; CDR3 DNA: TGTGCCAGCAGCTCTAGACACGGGGCGGGCTACGAGCAGTACTTC; CDR3 protein: CASSSRHGAGYEQYF
V gene: TRBV27; clone size: -; J gene: TRBJ2-5; D gene: -; CDR3 length: 15; CDR3 DNA: TGTGCCAGCAGTACGGACCGCGGATATCAAGAGACCCAGTACTTC; CDR3 protein: CASSTDRGYQETQYF
V gene: TRBV29-1; clone size: few; J gene: TRBJ1-1; D gene: -; CDR3 length: 13; CDR3 DNA: TGCAGCGTTGAAGCGACAGAGAACACTGAAGCTTTCTTT; CDR3 protein: CSVEATENTEAFF
V gene: TRBV28; clone size: -; J gene: TRBJ2-1; D gene: TRBD2; CDR3 length: 14; CDR3 DNA: TGTGCCAGCGTTAGGAGCGGGAGTCGCGATGAGCAGTTCTTC; CDR3 protein: CASVRSGSRDEQFF
V gene: TRBV19; clone size: few; J gene: TRBJ2-7; D gene: TRBD2; CDR3 length: 14; CDR3 DNA: TGTGCCAGTGCACCAGGGACTAGTGACTACGAGCAGTACTTC; CDR3 protein: CASAPGTSDYEQYF